This record covers a single T cell receptor (beta chain). Germline loops: CDR1 SGHDT, CDR2 YYEEEE. This CDR3 is 15 amino acids long. Trimming took 2 bases from V and 0 from J, leaving 9 bases between them. This specimen comes from a study of blood T cell repertoires in COVID-19. Study context: PBMCs, B-cell-depleted T cells, or T cells provided the cDNA or gDNA that made up the material.

This table comes from immunoSEQ multiplex PCR, and its TCRdb copy is limited to in-frame clones, with some not included. Of almost 300,000 clones listed, approximately 86% were seen once; the top ten hold over 1%. Sequencing input: peripheral blood. This chain connects TRBV5-6 to TRBJ2-1, with D uncertain. This clonotype was sampled from an older man with acute or convalescent COVID-19. Here the CDR3 reads CASSLISYSYNEQFF. Here the CDR3 DNA reads TGTGCCAGCAGCTTAATAAGCTACTCCTACAATGAGCAGTTCTTC. The whole variable domain, filled in from reference TRBV5-6 and TRBJ2-1, reads DAGVTQSPTHLIKTRGQQVTLRCSPKSGHDTVSWYQQALGQGPQFIFQYYEEEERQRGNFPDRFSGHQFPNYSSELNVNALLLGDSALYLCASSLISYSYNEQFFGPGTRLTVL.